This T cell receptor beta chain is from a study of blood T cell repertoires in COVID-19. At the level of the study: T cells, B-cell-depleted T cells, or PBMCs provided the cDNA or gDNA that served as material.

Patients from Seattle were sampled longitudinally, starting during active infection. Original methodology: Researchers report that nucleated cell counts were estimated from reference gene primer amplification. Only in-frame clones appear in the TCRdb table, and some are missing; sequencing was by immunoSEQ multiplex PCR. That table gives V, J and clone size, and the DNA gave D and trimming. The sample lists roughly 230,000 clones; around 90% were seen once. The sequence was obtained from a woman in her sixties with COVID-19, enrolled during active disease. The sequencing input was peripheral blood.

The CDR3 nucleotides read TGTGCCAGTTCCGGGGTGGACTATGGCTACACCTTC. It is translated as CASSGVDYGYTF. J is TRBJ1-2 and V is TRBV9; no clear D gene. The V end lost 8 bases, the J end lost 3 bases, and 11 bases lay between the germline ends. This CDR3 region has 12 residues. Germline V gene lookup returns CDR1 SGDLS and CDR2 YYNGEE.